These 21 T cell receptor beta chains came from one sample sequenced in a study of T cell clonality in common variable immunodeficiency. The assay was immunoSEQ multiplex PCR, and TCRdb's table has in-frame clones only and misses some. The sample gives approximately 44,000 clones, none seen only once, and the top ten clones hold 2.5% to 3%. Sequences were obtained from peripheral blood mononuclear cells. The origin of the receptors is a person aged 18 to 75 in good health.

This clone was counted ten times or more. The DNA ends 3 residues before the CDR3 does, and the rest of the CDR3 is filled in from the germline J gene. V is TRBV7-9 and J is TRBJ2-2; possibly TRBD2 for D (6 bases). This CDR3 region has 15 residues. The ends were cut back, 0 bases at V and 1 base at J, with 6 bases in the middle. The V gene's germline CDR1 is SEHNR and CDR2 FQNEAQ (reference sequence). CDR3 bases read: TGTGCCAGCAGCTTAGCGGGGGGGAACACCGGGGAG. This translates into CASSLAGGNTGE. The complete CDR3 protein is CASSLAGGNTGELFF.

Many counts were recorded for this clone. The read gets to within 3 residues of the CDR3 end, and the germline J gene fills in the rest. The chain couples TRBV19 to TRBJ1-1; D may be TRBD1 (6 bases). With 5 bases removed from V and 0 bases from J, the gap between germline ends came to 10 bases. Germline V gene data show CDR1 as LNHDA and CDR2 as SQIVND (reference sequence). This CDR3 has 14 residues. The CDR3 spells CASSYRVMNTEAFF. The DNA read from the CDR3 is TGTGCCAGTAGTTACAGGGTTATGAACACTGAA. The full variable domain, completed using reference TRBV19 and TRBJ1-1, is DGGITQSPKYLFRKEGQNVTLSCEQNLNHDAMYWYRQDPGQGLRLIYYSQIVNDFQKGDIAEGYSVSREKKESFPLTVTSAQKNPTAFYLCASSYRVMNTEAFFGQGTRLTVV.

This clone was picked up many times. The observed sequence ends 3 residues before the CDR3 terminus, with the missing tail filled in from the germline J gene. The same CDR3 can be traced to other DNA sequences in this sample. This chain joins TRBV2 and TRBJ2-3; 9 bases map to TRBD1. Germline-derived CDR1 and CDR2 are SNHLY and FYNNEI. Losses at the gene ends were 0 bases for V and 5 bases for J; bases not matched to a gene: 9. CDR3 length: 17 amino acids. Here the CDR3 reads CASSEARWTGDGDTQYF. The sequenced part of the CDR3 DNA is TGTGCCAGCAGTGAAGCGCGATGGACAGGGGACGGAGATACG.

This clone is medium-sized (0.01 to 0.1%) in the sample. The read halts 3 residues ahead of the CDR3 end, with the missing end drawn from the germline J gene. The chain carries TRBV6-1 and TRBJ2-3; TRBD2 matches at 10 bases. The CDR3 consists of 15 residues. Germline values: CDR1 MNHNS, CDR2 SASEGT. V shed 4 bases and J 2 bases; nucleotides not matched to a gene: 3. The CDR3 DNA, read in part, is TGTGCCAGCAGTGCCGGGACTAGCGACACAGATACG. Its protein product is CASSAGTSDTDT. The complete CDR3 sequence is CASSAGTSDTDTQYF.

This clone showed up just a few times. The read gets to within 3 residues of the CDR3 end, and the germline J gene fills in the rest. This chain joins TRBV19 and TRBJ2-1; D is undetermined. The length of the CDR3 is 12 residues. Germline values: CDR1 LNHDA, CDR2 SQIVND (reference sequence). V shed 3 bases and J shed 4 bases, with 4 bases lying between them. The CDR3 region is CASSISYNEQFF. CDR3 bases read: TGTGCCAGTAGTATTTCGTACAATGAG.

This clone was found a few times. CDR3 residues: CSAREEGGNYGYTF. The sequenced part of the CDR3 DNA is TGCAGTGCTAGAGAGGAGGGGGGGAACTATGGC. This chain uses TRBV20-1 with TRBJ1-2, with D tentatively TRBD1 (6 bases). Read coverage stops 3 residues before the CDR3 terminus; the germline J gene supplies the remainder. CDR1 DFQATT and CDR2 SNEGSKA come from the germline V gene (reference sequence). V lost 0 bases, J lost 2 bases, and 10 bases lay in between. This CDR3 spans 14 amino acids.

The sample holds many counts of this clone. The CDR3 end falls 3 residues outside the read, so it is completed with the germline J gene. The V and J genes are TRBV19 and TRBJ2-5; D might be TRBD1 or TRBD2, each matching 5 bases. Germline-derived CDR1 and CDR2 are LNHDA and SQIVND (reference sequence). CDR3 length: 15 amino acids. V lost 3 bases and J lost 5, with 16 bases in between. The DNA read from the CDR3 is TGTGCCAGTAGTATTTTACACGGGAACAGGGAGACC. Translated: CASSILHGNRET. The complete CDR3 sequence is CASSILHGNRETQYF. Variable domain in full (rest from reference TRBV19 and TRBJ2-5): DGGITQSPKYLFRKEGQNVTLSCEQNLNHDAMYWYRQDPGQGLRLIYYSQIVNDFQKGDIAEGYSVSREKKESFPLTVTSAQKNPTAFYLCASSILHGNRETQYFGPGTRLLVL.

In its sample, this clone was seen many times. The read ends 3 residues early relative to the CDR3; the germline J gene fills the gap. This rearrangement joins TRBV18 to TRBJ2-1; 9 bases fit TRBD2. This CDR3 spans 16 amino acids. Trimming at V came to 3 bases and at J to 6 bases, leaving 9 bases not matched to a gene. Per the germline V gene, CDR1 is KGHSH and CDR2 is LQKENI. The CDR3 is CASSPSTTSGFNEQFF. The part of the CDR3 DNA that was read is TGTGCCAGCTCACCTTCGACGACTAGCGGATTCAATGAG.

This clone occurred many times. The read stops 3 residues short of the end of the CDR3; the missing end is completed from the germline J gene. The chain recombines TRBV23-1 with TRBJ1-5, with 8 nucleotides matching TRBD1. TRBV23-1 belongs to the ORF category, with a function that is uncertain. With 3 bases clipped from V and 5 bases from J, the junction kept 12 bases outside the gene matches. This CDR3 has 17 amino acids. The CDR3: CASSHPHVTGGHQPQHF. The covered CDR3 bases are TGCGCCAGCAGTCACCCTCACGTTACAGGGGGTCATCAGCCC.

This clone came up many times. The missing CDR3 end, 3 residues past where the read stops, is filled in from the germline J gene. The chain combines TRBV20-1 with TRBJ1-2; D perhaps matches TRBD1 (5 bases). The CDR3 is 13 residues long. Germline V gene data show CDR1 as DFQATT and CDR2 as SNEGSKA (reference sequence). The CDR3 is CSASRAGWLGYTF. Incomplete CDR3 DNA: TGCAGTGCTAGTCGGGCAGGGTGGCTCGGC.

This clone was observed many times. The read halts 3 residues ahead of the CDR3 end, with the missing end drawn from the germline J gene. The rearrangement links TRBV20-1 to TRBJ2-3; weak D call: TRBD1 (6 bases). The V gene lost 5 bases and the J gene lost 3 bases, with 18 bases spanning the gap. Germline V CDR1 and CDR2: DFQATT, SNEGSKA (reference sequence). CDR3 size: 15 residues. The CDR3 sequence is CSAPRSGAATDTQYF. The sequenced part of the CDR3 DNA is TGCAGTGCTCCTCGGTCAGGGGCAGCGACAGATACG.

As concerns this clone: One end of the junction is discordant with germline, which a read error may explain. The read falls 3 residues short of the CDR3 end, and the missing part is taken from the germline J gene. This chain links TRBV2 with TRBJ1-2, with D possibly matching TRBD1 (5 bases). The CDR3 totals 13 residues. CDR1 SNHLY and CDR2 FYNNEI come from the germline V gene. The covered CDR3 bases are TGTGCCAGCAGTGCGCAGGGTTCGAATGGG. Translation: CASSAQGSNG. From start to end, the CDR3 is CASSAQGSNGYTF.

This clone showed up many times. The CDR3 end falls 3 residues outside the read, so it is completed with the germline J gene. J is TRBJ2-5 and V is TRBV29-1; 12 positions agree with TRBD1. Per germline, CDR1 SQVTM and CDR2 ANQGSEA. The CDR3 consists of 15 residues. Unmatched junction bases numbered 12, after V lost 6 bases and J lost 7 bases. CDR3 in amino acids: CSVTTGTGGDGTQYF. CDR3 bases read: TGCAGCGTAACTACCGGGACAGGGGGCGATGGGACC.

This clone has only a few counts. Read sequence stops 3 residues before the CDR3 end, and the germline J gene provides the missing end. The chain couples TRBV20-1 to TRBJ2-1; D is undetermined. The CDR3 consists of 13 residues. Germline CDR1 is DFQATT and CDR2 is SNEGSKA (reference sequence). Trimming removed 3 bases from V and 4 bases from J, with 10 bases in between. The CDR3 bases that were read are TGCAGTGCTAGTCTTCTAGTTTACAATGAG. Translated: CSASLLVYNE. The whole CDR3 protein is CSASLLVYNEQFF.

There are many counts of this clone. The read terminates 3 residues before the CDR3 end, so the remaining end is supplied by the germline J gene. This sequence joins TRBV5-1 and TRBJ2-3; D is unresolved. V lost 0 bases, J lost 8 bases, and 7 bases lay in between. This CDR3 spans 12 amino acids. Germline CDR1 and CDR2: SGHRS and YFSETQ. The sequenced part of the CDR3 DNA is TGCGCCAGCAGCTTGGGACATGGTACG. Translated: CASSLGHGT. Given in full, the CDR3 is CASSLGHGTQYF.

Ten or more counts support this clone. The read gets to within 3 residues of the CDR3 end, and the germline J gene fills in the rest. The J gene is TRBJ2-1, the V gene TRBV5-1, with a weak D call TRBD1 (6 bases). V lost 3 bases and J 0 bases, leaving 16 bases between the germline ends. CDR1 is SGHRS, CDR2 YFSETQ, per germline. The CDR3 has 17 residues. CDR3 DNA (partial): TGCGCCAGCAGCTCACAGGGTTCCCTTAGCTCCTACAATGAG. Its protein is CASSSQGSLSSYNE. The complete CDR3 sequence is CASSSQGSLSSYNEQFF.

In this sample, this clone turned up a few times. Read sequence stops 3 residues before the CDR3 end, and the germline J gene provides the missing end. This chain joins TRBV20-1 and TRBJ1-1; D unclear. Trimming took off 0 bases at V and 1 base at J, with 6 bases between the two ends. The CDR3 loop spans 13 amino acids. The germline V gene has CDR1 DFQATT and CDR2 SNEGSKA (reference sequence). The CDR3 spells CSARDPGNTEAFF. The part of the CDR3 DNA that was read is TGCAGTGCTAGAGACCCAGGGAACACTGAA.

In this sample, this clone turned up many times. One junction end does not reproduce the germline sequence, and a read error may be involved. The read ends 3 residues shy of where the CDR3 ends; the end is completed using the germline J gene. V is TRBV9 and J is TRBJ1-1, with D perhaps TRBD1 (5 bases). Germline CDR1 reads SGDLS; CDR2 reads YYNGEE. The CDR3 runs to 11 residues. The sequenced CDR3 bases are TGTGCCAGCAGCGGGGGCGCTGAC. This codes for CASSGGAD. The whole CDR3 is CASSGGADAFF. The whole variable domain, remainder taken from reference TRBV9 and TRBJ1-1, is DSGVTQTPKHLITATGQRVTLRCSPRSGDLSVYWYQQSLDQGLQFLIQYYNGEERAKGNILERFSAQQFPDLHSELNLSSLELGDSALYFCASSGGADAFFGQGTRLTVV.

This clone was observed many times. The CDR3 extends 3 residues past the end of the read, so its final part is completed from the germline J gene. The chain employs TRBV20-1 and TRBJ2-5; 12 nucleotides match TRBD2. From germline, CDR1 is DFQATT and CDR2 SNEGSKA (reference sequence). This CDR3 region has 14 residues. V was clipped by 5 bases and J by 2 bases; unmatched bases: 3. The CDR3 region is CSAGLAGRQETQYF. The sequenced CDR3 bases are TGCAGTGCTGGACTAGCGGGGAGGCAAGAGACC.

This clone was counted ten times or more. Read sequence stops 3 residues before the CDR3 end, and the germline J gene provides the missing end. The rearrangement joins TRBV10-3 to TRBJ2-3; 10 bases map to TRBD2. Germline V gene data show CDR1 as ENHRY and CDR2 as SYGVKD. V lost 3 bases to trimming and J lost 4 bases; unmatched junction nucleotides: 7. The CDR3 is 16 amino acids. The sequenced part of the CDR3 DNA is TGTGCCATCAGTGATCCGGGACTAGCGCTCGCAGATACG. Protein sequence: CAISDPGLALADT. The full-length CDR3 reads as CAISDPGLALADTQYF.

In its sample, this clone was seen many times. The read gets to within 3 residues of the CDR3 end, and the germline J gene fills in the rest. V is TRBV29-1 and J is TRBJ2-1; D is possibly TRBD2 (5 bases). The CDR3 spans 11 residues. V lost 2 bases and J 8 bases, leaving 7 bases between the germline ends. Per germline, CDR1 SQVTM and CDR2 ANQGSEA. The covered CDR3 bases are TGCAGCGTTGAACTAGCCTATGAG. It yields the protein CSVELAYE. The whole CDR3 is CSVELAYEQFF.